A single T cell receptor (beta chain) is shown here with its context. These data belong to a study of T-cell reconstitution after alpha-beta-depleted transplantation in children. Unique molecular identifiers were incorporated when the TCRbeta library was constructed. MiXCR was run by TCRdb on the PCR reads, yielding one entry per CDR3 protein. This table has some 87,000 distinct CDR3 sequences, 15% to 17% appearing once. The V and J ends lost 0 bases and 8 bases respectively, with 17 bases between them. The CDR3 covers 15 residues. Germline V gene data show CDR1 as DFQATT and CDR2 as SNEGSKA (reference sequence).

The rearrangement joins TRBV20-1 to TRBJ1-3, with a weak D call TRBD1 (6 bases). The clonotype originates from a male patient under 10 years old who had a stem cell transplant for acute lymphoblastic leukemia, so the T cells may come from the graft donor. Sequenced here: PBMCs, mostly from graft donor cells, sampled 180 days after TCRalphabeta/CD19-depleted stem cell transplant. The CDR3 spells CSARERWGPGDTIYF. The CDR3 region has the DNA TGCAGTGCTAGAGAGCGGTGGGGGCCCGGGGACACCATATATTTT.